This record looks at one T cell receptor (beta chain) sequence and its context. The antigen it binds to is not known. Within one base of it there is no much larger clone, and no base qualities were kept. The data stem from a study of CD8 T cells in Susac syndrome (dated by TCRdb to the late 2010s). Background for the entire study: The study used repertoire sequencing to test whether antigen drove CD8+ T cell activation and differentiation in Susac syndrome. Summary of the overall study and its limitations: The TCR sequencing and HLA analysis was acknowledged to have included a relatively small number of individuals.

The junction shows trimming of 3 bases on V and 7 bases on J, plus 15 bases between the germline ends. The CDR1 and CDR2 encoded by the germline V gene are SGHDN and FVKESK. The CDR3 sequence holds 14 residues, the cysteine and phenylalanine included. The CDR3 DNA has 42 bases and is translated from base 1. Peripheral blood CD8+ and CD4+ T cells from healthy donors, Susac syndrome patients and multiple sclerosis patients were profiled using high-throughput TCR beta sequencing. The healthy donors served as controls matched for age and sex. CD8+ TEMRA cells were enriched by FACS, while bulk CD8+ and CD4+ T cells were purified by magnetic negative isolation. Blood was collected in EDTA tubes and processed within 24 hours, with PBMCs isolated through density gradient centrifugation. PBMCs intended for TCR sequencing were cryopreserved in liquid nitrogen and thawed later in a water bath at 37 degrees C. Purity of sorted or isolated CD4+, CD8+ and CD8+ TEMRA cells was at least 90%.

RNA was extracted using the RNeasy kit, and about 0.5 to 1 ug of the RNA was reverse transcribed with random hexamers. The immunoSEQ multiplex PCR assay, which covers 54 Vbeta and 13 Jbeta segments, was used to amplify TCR beta CDR3 regions. To correct PCR amplification bias, a synthetic template baseline was used for both primer optimization and computational correction. Turning to the authors' computational methods: Only productive sequences were kept, with reads annotated to V, D and J genes according to IMGT and analyzed in immunoSEQ Analyzer. To calculate clonality, Shannon entropy was normalized by log2 of the number of productive unique sequences and then subtracted from one. For each patient and control, public and private clones were evaluated within the 100 most prevalent clones. A clone was defined as Susac-specific if it was absent from the healthy and MS cohorts, from some 980 published viral clones and from other ImmuneACCESS disease sequences. TCRdb reworked the public reads: Q25 trimming with fastp, MiXCR clone assembly, productive beta chains retained. Entries that share a CDR3 protein sequence are merged under the most common genes and DNA. For this entry, the V and J calls and clone size follow TCRdb and not the study's own pipeline. For this sample there are 130,000 to 150,000 distinct CDR3 sequences; roughly 94% appear just once. The biggest ten clones account for nearly 0.085% of the sample.

The rearrangement combines TRBV14 with TRBJ1-2; the best D guess is TRBD1, with 6 bases matching. The receptor was isolated from a human donor in good health. Sequencing was performed on CD4+ T cells from PBMCs. In nucleotides, the sequence is TGTGCCAGCAGCCACAGGGGACAATCAGCTGGCTACACCTTC. The translation is CASSHRGQSAGYTF.